These T cell receptor beta chains were read from a single sample in a study of cytomegalovirus exposure and HLA in healthy donors. Sequenced by immunoSEQ multiplex PCR; TCRdb stores in-frame clones only, minus some. The sample lists around 170,000 clones; roughly 80% were seen once. The source material was PBMCs. These receptors originate from a woman between 18 and 30 years old in good health and CMV-seronegative. Both conserved end residues are part of each CDR3. A D gene is named only where the DNA matches it firmly. Clone size appears in some rows only: once, few, many, or a class for an expanded clone.

v_gene	abundance	j_gene	d_gene	CDR3nt	CDR3aa
TRBV6-5	NA	TRBJ2-1	NA	TGTGCCAGCAGTACTAGTCCCGCCAATGAGCAGTTCTTC	CASSTSPANEQFF
TRBV2	NA	TRBJ2-3	NA	TGTGCCAGCAGTGTAACGGGAGTGTCTACAGATACGCAGTATTTT	CASSVTGVSTDTQYF
TRBV7-3	NA	TRBJ1-1	NA	TGTGCCAGCAGCTTTGGGTCGGGGGACACTGAAGCTTTCTTT	CASSFGSGDTEAFF
TRBV7-8	NA	TRBJ1-1	NA	TGTGCCAGCAGAAGAGGAGGTCTTGCCCTGAACACTGAAGCTTTCTTT	CASRRGGLALNTEAFF
TRBV5-1	few	TRBJ1-6	TRBD1	TGCGCCAGCAGCTTGGCCGCGACAGGGGGAAATTCACCCCTCCACTTT	CASSLAATGGNSPLHF
TRBV19	NA	TRBJ1-2	NA	TGTGCCAGTAGTATAGAGCGGGGGGTAGAGGGCTACACCTTC	CASSIERGVEGYTF
TRBV6-5	NA	TRBJ1-2	TRBD1	TGTGCCAGCAGTCGGGACAGTTCCTCCGTCTACACCTTC	CASSRDSSSVYTF
TRBV28	few	TRBJ1-1	NA	TGTGCCAGCAGTTCAAACACTGAAGCTTTCTTT	CASSSNTEAFF
TRBV11-2	NA	TRBJ1-1	TRBD1	TGTGCCAGCGATACGGACAGGCTCTTATCTGAAGCTTTCTTT	CASDTDRLLSEAFF
TRBV7-9	NA	TRBJ1-1	NA	TGTGCCAGCAGCTCCCCCGGTACTGAAGCTTTCTTT	CASSSPGTEAFF
TRBV6-1	NA	TRBJ2-7	NA	TGTGCCAGCGGACTTACTTGGACAGAGCACGAGCAGTACTTC	CASGLTWTEHEQYF
TRBV29-1	NA	TRBJ1-1	TRBD1	TGCAGCGTTTTCAGGGGGCCCCCTGAAGCTTTCTTT	CSVFRGPPEAFF
TRBV6-6	NA	TRBJ1-2	NA	TGTGCCAGCAGCCAGGACTATGGCTACACCTTC	CASSQDYGYTF
TRBV7-3	NA	TRBJ2-3	TRBD2	TGTGCCAGCAGCTTAACGACCACGACTAGCCAAAGCACAGATACGCAGTATTTT	CASSLTTTTSQSTDTQYF
TRBV29-1	NA	TRBJ2-1	NA	TGCAGCGTTGCGGCCAGGGCCACTGGGGAGCAGTTCTTC	CSVAARATGEQFF
TRBV2	NA	TRBJ2-7	NA	TGTGCCAGCATTGGGCCTCCTACAGGGATCTCCGAGCAGTACTTC	CASIGPPTGISEQYF
TRBV27	NA	TRBJ1-1	NA	TGTGCCAGCAGTTTACGAGGGCCCAGCACTGAAGCTTTCTTT	CASSLRGPSTEAFF
TRBV5-4	few	TRBJ1-2	NA	TGTGCCAGCAGCTTGCACAGGGCGGCAGATGGCTACACCTTC	CASSLHRAADGYTF
TRBV5-1	NA	TRBJ2-1	TRBD2	TGCGCCAGCAGCTGGGGACTAGCGGGAGTAGTAGACAATGAGCAGTTCTTC	CASSWGLAGVVDNEQFF
TRBV7-3	NA	TRBJ2-2	TRBD2	TGTGCCAGCAGCTCCCTCATGACGGGAGGGCCGAACACCGGGGAGCTGTTTTTT	CASSSLMTGGPNTGELFF
TRBV6-5	NA	TRBJ1-2	TRBD1	TGTGCCAGCAGCAACCGGGACAGGTCCTATGGCTACACCTTC	CASSNRDRSYGYTF
TRBV6-5	NA	TRBJ2-1	TRBD1	TGTGCCAGCAGGGAGGACAGGGGGTACAATGAGCAGTTCTTC	CASREDRGYNEQFF
TRBV2	NA	TRBJ2-2	TRBD2	TGTGCCAGAAGCGGGAGTAGCACCGGGGAGCTGTTTTTT	CARSGSSTGELFF
TRBV27	NA	TRBJ2-1	NA	TGTGCCAGCAGTTTAATCAACAGTCGAACGGGAGTAAATGAGCAGTTCTTC	CASSLINSRTGVNEQFF
TRBV2	NA	TRBJ2-7	TRBD1	TGTGCCGGACTGGGACAGGGGACCTACGAGCAGTACTTC	CAGLGQGTYEQYF
TRBV19	NA	TRBJ1-2	NA	TGTGCCAGTTCGACAGGCCTAGTTAACTATGGCTACACCTTC	CASSTGLVNYGYTF
TRBV11-2	NA	TRBJ2-7	TRBD1	TGTGCCAGCAGCCCCGGGACAGCAACGAGGGAGCAGTACTTC	CASSPGTATREQYF
TRBV19	NA	TRBJ2-2	TRBD2	TGTGCCAGTAGTACCGCGAGTCTAGCGGGAGGTTACACCGGGGAGCTGTTTTTT	CASSTASLAGGYTGELFF
TRBV6-1	NA	TRBJ2-1	NA	TGTGCCAGCAGTGAGTGGCGGGACCCTAACAATGAGCAGTTCTTC	CASSEWRDPNNEQFF
TRBV7-9	NA	TRBJ2-7	NA	TGTGCCAGCAGCCCACAGACCTACGAGCAGTACTTC	CASSPQTYEQYF
TRBV18	NA	TRBJ2-5	NA	TGTGCCAGCTCACCATTTGCCCAGGGGGAGACCCAGTACTTC	CASSPFAQGETQYF
TRBV27	few	TRBJ2-7	TRBD1	TGTGCCAGCAGTTCGACAGGGACCTCCTACGAGCAGTACTTC	CASSSTGTSYEQYF
TRBV10-3	NA	TRBJ2-7	TRBD1	TGTGCCATCGGCCAACAGGGGACCTACGAGCAGTACTTC	CAIGQQGTYEQYF
TRBV14	NA	TRBJ2-6	NA	TGTGCCAGCAGCCAAGATCGGGGAACCGGGGCCAACGTCCTGACTTTC	CASSQDRGTGANVLTF
TRBV7-3	NA	TRBJ2-3	NA	TGTGCCAGCACGCGGGCGGGCACAGATACGCAGTATTTT	CASTRAGTDTQYF
TRBV27	NA	TRBJ2-7	TRBD1	TGTGCCAGCAGTCCAGGACAGGAGCTCTACGAGCAGTACTTC	CASSPGQELYEQYF
TRBV19	NA	TRBJ1-4	TRBD1	TGTGCCAGTAGTATCTGGGGACAGGGGTTAACTAATGAAAAACTGTTTTTT	CASSIWGQGLTNEKLFF
TRBV18	NA	TRBJ1-4	NA	TGTGCCAGCTCACCACAGGGGCCTCCTAATGAAAAACTGTTTTTT	CASSPQGPPNEKLFF
TRBV6-5	NA	TRBJ1-1	NA	TGTGCCAGCAGTTACGGAGGCTACATGAACACTGAAGCTTTCTTT	CASSYGGYMNTEAFF
TRBV5-1	NA	TRBJ2-5	TRBD1	TGCGCCAGCAGCTCACAGGGGTCCCAAGAGACCCAGTACTTC	CASSSQGSQETQYF
TRBV27	NA	TRBJ2-1	TRBD2	TGTGCCAGCAGTTCCTTGGCTAGCGGGAGTTCCTACAATGAGCAGTTCTTC	CASSSLASGSSYNEQFF
TRBV15	NA	TRBJ2-5	TRBD1	TGTGCCAGCTCTAATTTGGGACAGGGGTACCAAGAGACCCAGTACTTC	CASSNLGQGYQETQYF
TRBV21-1	NA	TRBJ1-2	NA	TGTGCCAGCAGCAAAGATGAGGGTTACTATGGCTACACCTTC	CASSKDEGYYGYTF
TRBV27	NA	TRBJ2-5	TRBD2	TGTGCCAGCAGATTAACTAGACTAGCGGGGTCTAAAGAGACCCAGTACTTC	CASRLTRLAGSKETQYF
TRBV28	NA	TRBJ2-1	NA	TGTGCCAGCATAACGGGTCCTACGCGACCGTACAATGAGCAGTTCTTC	CASITGPTRPYNEQFF
TRBV6-5	NA	TRBJ2-1	TRBD2	TGTGCCAGCACCGGGACTAGCCGCAATGAGCAGTTCTTC	CASTGTSRNEQFF
TRBV10-3	NA	TRBJ1-2	NA	TGTGCCATCAGTACGGACAGTTACTATGGCTACACCTTC	CAISTDSYYGYTF
TRBV30	NA	TRBJ1-4	TRBD1	TGTGCCTGGAGCAGGGGGCTGTCTAATGAAAAACTGTTTTTT	CAWSRGLSNEKLFF
TRBV27	NA	TRBJ1-2	NA	TGTGCCAGCAGTTTAAGGAGAAACTATGGCTACACCTTC	CASSLRRNYGYTF
TRBV6-1	NA	TRBJ2-1	TRBD2	TGTGCCAGCAGCGGCTGGACTAGCGGGAGGTATGAGCAGTTCTTC	CASSGWTSGRYEQFF
TRBV2	NA	TRBJ1-5	NA	TGTGCCAGCAGGGGCAGGACAACCGCCATATATAGCAATCAGCCCCAGCATTTT	CASRGRTTAIYSNQPQHF
TRBV6-6	NA	TRBJ1-2	NA	TGTGCCAGCAGTTACACCCCAGTCTATGGCTACACCTTC	CASSYTPVYGYTF
TRBV6-5	NA	TRBJ2-5	TRBD1	TGTGCCAGCAGCCCAGGGGGGACAGGGTCAAAGACCCAGTACTTC	CASSPGGTGSKTQYF
TRBV18	NA	TRBJ2-1	TRBD1	TGTGCCAGCTCAGACGGGCGGCAGGGGGCTGGTAATGAGCAGTTCTTC	CASSDGRQGAGNEQFF